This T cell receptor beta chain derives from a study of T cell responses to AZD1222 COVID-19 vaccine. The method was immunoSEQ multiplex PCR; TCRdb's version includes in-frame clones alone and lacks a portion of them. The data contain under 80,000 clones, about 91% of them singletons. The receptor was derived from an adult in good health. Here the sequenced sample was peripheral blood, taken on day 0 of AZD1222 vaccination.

The CDR3 spells CASSLGTNEKLFF. For the CDR3, the DNA is TGCGCCAGCAGCTTGGGAACTAATGAAAAACTGTTTTTT. The rearrangement joins TRBV5-1 to TRBJ1-4; D gene ambiguous. Trimming took off 0 bases at V and 1 base at J, with 1 base between the two ends. The germline V gene encodes CDR1 SGHRS and CDR2 YFSETQ. CDR3 size: 13 residues. The full variable domain, its missing parts supplied by reference TRBV5-1 and TRBJ1-4, is KAGVTQTPRYLIKTRGQQVTLSCSPISGHRSVSWYQQTPGQGLQFLFEYFSETQRNKGNFPGRFSGRQFSNSRSEMNVSTLELGDSALYLCASSLGTNEKLFFGSGTQLSVL.